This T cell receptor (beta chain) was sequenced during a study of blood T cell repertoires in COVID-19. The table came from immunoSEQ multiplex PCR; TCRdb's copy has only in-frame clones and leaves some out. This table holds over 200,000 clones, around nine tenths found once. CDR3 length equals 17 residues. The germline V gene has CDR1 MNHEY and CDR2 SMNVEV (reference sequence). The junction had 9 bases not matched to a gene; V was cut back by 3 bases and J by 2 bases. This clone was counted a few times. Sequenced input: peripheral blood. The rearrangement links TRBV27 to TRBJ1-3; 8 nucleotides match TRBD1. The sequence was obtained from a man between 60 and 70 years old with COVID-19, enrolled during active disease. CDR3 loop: CASSFSHPGGPGNTIYF. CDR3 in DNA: TGTGCCAGCAGTTTCTCCCATCCAGGGGGCCCTGGAAACACCATATATTTT.